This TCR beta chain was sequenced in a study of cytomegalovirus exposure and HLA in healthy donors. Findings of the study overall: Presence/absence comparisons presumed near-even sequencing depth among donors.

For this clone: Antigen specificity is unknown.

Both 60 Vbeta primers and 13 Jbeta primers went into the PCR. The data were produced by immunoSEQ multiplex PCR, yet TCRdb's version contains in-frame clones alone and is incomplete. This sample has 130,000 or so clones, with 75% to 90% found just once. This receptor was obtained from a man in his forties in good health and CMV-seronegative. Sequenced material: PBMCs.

The CDR3 DNA reads TGTGCCAGCAGCTCCCTCGCTAGCGGATACACAGATACGCAGTATTTT. This translates into CASSSLASGYTDTQYF. The genes are TRBV9 and TRBJ2-3; 7 positions match TRBD2. Germline V gene lookup returns CDR1 SGDLS and CDR2 YYNGEE. V gave up 4 bases and J gave up 2 bases; unmatched junction bases: 10. The length of the CDR3 is 16 residues. Drawing the rest from reference TRBV9 and TRBJ2-3, the complete variable domain is DSGVTQTPKHLITATGQRVTLRCSPRSGDLSVYWYQQSLDQGLQFLIQYYNGEERAKGNILERFSAQQFPDLHSELNLSSLELGDSALYFCASSSLASGYTDTQYFGPGTRLTVL.